The TCR beta chain described here comes from a study of cytomegalovirus exposure and HLA in healthy donors. Points from the study as a whole: Per a later analysis, fewer than 20,000 TCR beta sequences showed association with HLA alleles at 0.05 false discovery rate. In a later analysis, most CMV-associated TCR beta chains appeared HLA-restricted. Most likely, a cluster of highly shared sequence variants arose as a sequencing artifact.

Turning to this clone: Its specificity is unknown.

CDR3 size: 15 residues. Trimming took 4 bases from V and 4 from J, leaving 13 bases between them. CDR1 LNHDA and CDR2 SQIVND come from the germline V gene (reference sequence). The PCR used 60 Vbeta and 13 Jbeta primers. The table came from immunoSEQ multiplex PCR; TCRdb's copy has only in-frame clones and leaves some out. Of approximately 92,000 clones detected, roughly 63% appear once; the ten largest clones hold 2.5% to 3%. This TCR derives from a man aged 50 or older in good health and CMV-seronegative. The sample comprised PBMCs. The genes are TRBV19 and TRBJ2-2; the D gene is possibly TRBD1 (6 bases). The CDR3 region is CASSRADRPTGELFF. DNA of the CDR3: TGTGCCAGTAGTAGAGCGGACAGACCCACCGGGGAGCTGTTTTTT.